These T cell receptor beta chains were read from a single sample in a study of shared clonotypes between healthy human individuals. Assay: immunoSEQ multiplex PCR; the TCRdb copy retains only in-frame clones and omits some. The sample comprises 2.3 million or so clones, 93% of which are singletons, and under 0.45% rests with the top ten. The material sequenced was naive CD4+ T cells from PBMCs. These TCRs come from a young man in good health. Some clones in this sample may be carry-over from other donors' samples. Each CDR3 is given with its conserved first and last residue. A D gene is named only where the DNA matches it firmly. Clone size, where shown, is once, few, many, or a class for clones that have expanded.

clone_size	v_call	j_call	d_call	cdr3_nt	cdr3_aa
.	TRBV25-1	TRBJ1-1	.	TGTGCCAGCAGTGAATCGCCGCTGAACACTGAAGCTTTCTTT	CASSESPLNTEAFF
once	TRBV28	TRBJ1-1	.	TGTGCCAGCAGTTCGCAAACCCGGAACACTGAAGCTTTCTTT	CASSSQTRNTEAFF
.	TRBV10-2	TRBJ2-3	TRBD2	TGCGCCAGCACTGAAACTAGCGTTAGCACAGATACGCAGTATTTT	CASTETSVSTDTQYF
.	TRBV5-1	TRBJ2-7	.	TGCGCCAGCAGCCCATCAGGACAGCCCTACGAGCAGTACTTC	CASSPSGQPYEQYF
.	TRBV5-1	TRBJ1-3	TRBD1	TGCGCCAGTTCCCTTGACAGGGCGTCTGGAAACACCATATATTTT	CASSLDRASGNTIYF
.	TRBV6-1	TRBJ2-2	.	TGTGCCAGCAGGGATCAGGACCTAAACACCGGGGAGCTGTTTTTT	CASRDQDLNTGELFF
.	TRBV7-9	TRBJ1-1	.	TGTGCCAGCAGCGGCAGGACCCGCAGTGAAGCTTTCTTT	CASSGRTRSEAFF
.	TRBV15	TRBJ2-2	.	TGTGCCACCAGCAGGGCCGGGACAACGAACACCGGGGAGCTGTTTTTT	CATSRAGTTNTGELFF
.	TRBV12-2	TRBJ1-5	.	TGTGCAAGTCGCTACCTCGCTGATCGGGGGGGAGATTGGGTAGGCAATCAGCCCCAGCATTTT	CASRYLADRGGDWVGNQPQHF
.	TRBV19	TRBJ2-4	.	TGTGCCAGTAGTATAGAGGCCGGGAACATTCAGTACTTC	CASSIEAGNIQYF
once	TRBV27	TRBJ1-2	.	TGTGCCAGCAGTTTATCGGTCTGGGGCAACGGTCCCTATGGCTACACCTTC	CASSLSVWGNGPYGYTF
.	TRBV6-5	TRBJ2-4	TRBD1	TGTGCCAGCAGTTCCTTACAGGGGGCGAAAAACATTCAGTACTTC	CASSSLQGAKNIQYF
.	TRBV7-2	TRBJ2-3	TRBD2	TGTGCCAGCAGCTTAAGCGGGAGTGGCCCAGATACGCAGTATTTT	CASSLSGSGPDTQYF
.	TRBV30	TRBJ2-4	.	TGTGCCTGGAGTCCCCAACGTGTTAGCGTACCGAGCGCAAAAAACATTCAGTACTTC	CAWSPQRVSVPSAKNIQYF
.	TRBV15	TRBJ2-7	.	TGTGCCACCAGCAGAGATTTATATGGCGAGCAGTACTTC	CATSRDLYGEQYF
.	TRBV6-1	TRBJ1-2	.	TGTGCCAGCAGTGAAGATGTGGGAAGGCAGGATGGCTACACCTTC	CASSEDVGRQDGYTF
.	TRBV19	TRBJ2-7	.	TGTGCCAGTAGCCTCCAATCAAGGGGGTGGTACGAGCAGTACTTC	CASSLQSRGWYEQYF